This T cell receptor beta chain came from a study of CD4 and CD8 cells across lung adenocarcinoma regions. A single record per CDR3 protein comes from TCRdb applying MiXCR to the PCR reads. The top ten hold 55% of the sample, which has 18,000 or so distinct CDR3 sequences, around 53% seen once. Sequencing was carried out using CD8+ T cells from the center of a lung tumor. These receptors came from a female donor with lung adenocarcinoma. The CD4 and CD8 labels of this study may be unreliable.

This clonotype has more than one count but fewer than ten. The rearrangement links TRBV6-1 to TRBJ2-1, with D possibly TRBD1 on 5 matching bases. The DNA end lines up better with TRBJ2-7; the J call may be wrong. Germline CDR1 reads MNHNS; CDR2 reads SASEGT. The CDR3 covers 15 residues. The CDR3 region has the DNA TGTGCCAGCAATCAGGGTGTGAGTCGCACATACGAGCAGTACTTC. This encodes CASNQGVSRTYEQYF.